One and the same sample provided the 10 T cell receptor beta chains below, sequenced in a study of cytomegalovirus exposure and HLA in healthy donors. It was with 60 Vbeta and 13 Jbeta primers that the PCR ran. Clones were read by immunoSEQ multiplex PCR, and TCRdb kept only the in-frame ones, dropping some. The table includes about 190,000 clones, about four fifths detected once. The source material was PBMCs. The receptors originated from a man younger than 40 in good health and CMV-seropositive.

The chain has TRBV19 and TRBJ1-1; D is possibly TRBD1 (5 bases). This CDR3 region has 16 residues. Germline CDR1 LNHDA, CDR2 SQIVND (reference sequence). V shed 3 bases and J shed 5 bases, with 19 bases lying between them. CDR3: CASSIPADGGGTEAFF. The CDR3 DNA sequence: TGTGCCAGTAGTATCCCTGCCGACGGCGGGGGAACTGAAGCTTTCTTT.

This clone was counted a few times. The J gene is TRBJ2-5, the V gene TRBV27; 9 nucleotides match TRBD2. The CDR3 spans 17 residues. From germline, CDR1 is MNHEY and CDR2 SMNVEV (reference sequence). The junction had 13 bases not matched to a gene; V was cut back by 8 bases and J by 0 bases. Here the CDR3 reads CASGPAGGRSYQETQYF. Here the CDR3 DNA reads TGTGCCAGCGGACCGGCGGGAGGGAGATCGTACCAAGAGACCCAGTACTTC.

The rearrangement uses TRBV4-1 and TRBJ2-2, with TRBD1 identical over 8 bases. The CDR3 runs to 17 residues. V shed 5 bases, J shed 1 base, and the junction held 9 bases outside the gene matches. CDR1 is MGHRA and CDR2 is YSYEKL in the germline V gene. CDR3 coding DNA: TGCGCCAGCAGCTCAGTCGCAGGGGGCGTGAACACCGGGGAGCTGTTTTTT. It is translated as CASSSVAGGVNTGELFF.

The chain recombines TRBV7-2 with TRBJ2-7, with TRBD1 identical over 7 bases. The CDR3 totals 12 residues. Germline V gene sequence: CDR1 SGHTA, CDR2 FQGNSA. V shed 5 bases, J shed 6 bases, and the junction held 4 bases outside the gene matches. The CDR3 nucleotides read TGTGCCAGCAGCCCAGACAGGGTCGAGCAGTACTTC. This translates into CASSPDRVEQYF.

V usage is TRBV9 and J usage is TRBJ1-2; perhaps TRBD1 as D (5 bases). V was trimmed by 0 bases and J by 0 bases, leaving 9 bases between them. Germline CDR1 reads SGDLS; CDR2 reads YYNGEE. The CDR3 has 15 residues. In DNA form, the CDR3 reads TGTGCCAGCAGCGTAGGACAGCCGACTAACTATGGCTACACCTTC. Protein product: CASSVGQPTNYGYTF. Variable domain in full (rest from reference TRBV9 and TRBJ1-2): DSGVTQTPKHLITATGQRVTLRCSPRSGDLSVYWYQQSLDQGLQFLIQYYNGEERAKGNILERFSAQQFPDLHSELNLSSLELGDSALYFCASSVGQPTNYGYTFGSGTRLTVV.

The J gene is TRBJ1-2, the V gene TRBV9, with a weak D call TRBD1 (5 bases). CDR1 and CDR2 from the germline V gene are SGDLS and YYNGEE. Trimming pared 4 bases from V and 3 bases from J, leaving 16 bases between. This CDR3 region has 15 residues. The CDR3 DNA reads TGTGCCAGCAGCCAGAGGCAGGGTAGGGACTATGGCTACACCTTC. Its protein is CASSQRQGRDYGYTF.

The rearrangement joins TRBV28 to TRBJ2-5; D gene ambiguous. The ends were cut back, 6 bases at V and 5 bases at J, with 10 bases in the middle. Per the germline V gene, CDR1 is MDHEN and CDR2 is SYDVKM. The CDR3 contains 12 residues. The CDR3 DNA sequence: TGTGCCAGCAGACCAGGCACGGAGACCCAGTACTTC. Protein: CASRPGTETQYF. The variable domain in full, completed from reference TRBV28 and TRBJ2-5, reads DVKVTQSSRYLVKRTGEKVFLECVQDMDHENMFWYRQDPGLGLRLIYFSYDVKMKEKGDIPEGYSVSREKKERFSLILESASTNQTSMYLCASRPGTETQYFGPGTRLLVL.

This chain uses TRBV30 with TRBJ1-1; a weak D match, TRBD1 (5 bases). CDR1 and CDR2 from the germline V gene are GTSNPN and SVGIG (reference sequence). Trimming pared 5 bases from V and 1 base from J, leaving 11 bases between. This CDR3 has 13 residues. The CDR3 region is CAWQRRGNTEAFF. As DNA, the CDR3 is TGTGCCTGGCAAAGGAGGGGGAACACTGAAGCTTTCTTT.

This clone appeared a few times. This chain connects TRBV6-6 to TRBJ1-1; D is perhaps TRBD1 (5 bases). The V gene lost 2 bases and the J gene lost 0 bases, with 7 bases spanning the gap. The CDR3 is made up of 14 amino acids. The germline V gene encodes CDR1 MNHNY and CDR2 SVGAGI (reference sequence). The CDR3, as DNA: TGTGCCAGCAGTTACGGGACTTTGAACACTGAAGCTTTCTTT. The encoded protein is CASSYGTLNTEAFF.

This chain connects TRBV27 to TRBJ2-1; TRBD1 aligns across 8 bases. The CDR3 runs 15 residues. The V gene's germline CDR1 is MNHEY and CDR2 SMNVEV (reference sequence). V gave up 7 bases and J gave up 5 bases; unmatched junction bases: 10. The CDR3 is CASTGGAEGHNEQFF. The CDR3 DNA follows: TGTGCCAGCACAGGGGGCGCGGAAGGACACAATGAGCAGTTCTTC.